Listed here are 19 T cell receptor beta chains from one sample, sequenced in a study of cytomegalovirus exposure and HLA in healthy donors. PCR used 60 Vbeta primers and 13 Jbeta primers. The repertoire was sequenced with immunoSEQ multiplex PCR; TCRdb's copy has only in-frame clones and lacks some. In the table there are approximately 100,000 clones, 81% of which are singletons. The sequencing sample was made of PBMCs. These receptors all come from a woman aged 25 to 39 in good health and CMV-seronegative.

The chain has TRBV29-1 and TRBJ1-2; 8 positions match TRBD1. The CDR3 extends over 11 amino acids. Trimming at V came to 7 bases and at J to 6 bases, leaving 4 bases not matched to a gene. Germline V gene lookup returns CDR1 SQVTM and CDR2 ANQGSEA. The DNA of the CDR3 is TGCAGCGGACACAGGGGGGATGGCTACACCTTC. It specifies CSGHRGDGYTF.

This clone has just a few counts. This sequence joins TRBV6-1 and TRBJ2-7, with 10 bases that match TRBD2. The germline gives CDR1 MNHNS, CDR2 SASEGT. V gave up 6 bases and J gave up 0 bases; unmatched junction bases: 2. The CDR3 loop spans 14 amino acids. The CDR3 DNA sequence: TGTGCCAGCAGCGTAGCGGGAGGCTCCTACGAGCAGTACTTC. Encoded protein: CASSVAGGSYEQYF.

The gene calls are TRBV4-2 and TRBJ2-2, with a weak D call TRBD2 (5 bases). Trimming took 6 bases from V and 0 from J, leaving 8 bases between them. Germline V lookup: CDR1 LGHNA, CDR2 YNFKEQ. This CDR3 has 14 amino acids. The CDR3 DNA follows: TGTGCCAGCAGGTATAGCGCGAACACCGGGGAGCTGTTTTTT. As protein: CASRYSANTGELFF.

This chain links TRBV11-1 with TRBJ2-2, with TRBD1 matching 11 bases. From germline, CDR1 is SGHAT and CDR2 FQDESV (reference sequence). This CDR3 spans 17 amino acids. V gave up 5 bases and J gave up 5 bases; unmatched junction bases: 10. The CDR3 DNA sequence: TGTGCCAGCAGCCAAACTTGGACAGGGGGCTCAACCGGGGAGCTGTTTTTT. It translates to CASSQTWTGGSTGELFF. The full variable domain, rest sourced from reference TRBV11-1 and TRBJ2-2, is EAEVAQSPRYKITEKSQAVAFWCDPISGHATLYWYRQILGQGPELLVQFQDESVVDDSQLPKDRFSAERLKGVDSTLKIQPAELGDSAMYLCASSQTWTGGSTGELFFGEGSRLTVL.

The V and J genes are TRBV5-6 and TRBJ2-2; 9 bases fit TRBD1. Germline loops: CDR1 SGHDT, CDR2 YYEEEE. CDR3 length equals 16 residues. Trimming cost V 6 bases and J 4 bases; bases outside gene matches: 10. The CDR3 protein is CASTLWETGGTGELFF. The CDR3, as DNA: TGTGCCAGCACCCTGTGGGAGACAGGGGGCACCGGGGAGCTGTTTTTT.

The rearrangement uses TRBV6-4 and TRBJ2-5; D perhaps matches TRBD1 (5 bases). The V gene lost 0 bases and the J gene lost 5 bases, with 7 bases spanning the gap. The germline V gene encodes CDR1 MRHNA and CDR2 SNTAGT. The CDR3 runs to 13 residues. Here the CDR3 reads CASSDSKGETQYF. The DNA for the CDR3 is TGTGCCAGCAGTGACTCTAAGGGGGAGACCCAGTACTTC.

Concerning this clone itself: A junction boundary mismatches the germline segment, possibly from a read error. The rearrangement uses TRBV4-1 and TRBJ1-5; D remains unclear. Germline CDR1 reads MGHRA; CDR2 reads YSYEKL. The CDR3 has 15 amino acids. DNA for the CDR3: TGCGCCAGCAGACAAGATATAGCACGACATCAGCCCCAGCATTTT. Translation gives CASRQDIARHQPQHF.

This chain connects TRBV5-1 to TRBJ2-3, with TRBD2 identical over 9 bases. Germline lookup yields CDR1 SGHRS and CDR2 YFSETQ. V lost 4 bases and J lost 1; bases outside the gene matches: 4. This CDR3 is 15 amino acids long. CDR3 nucleotides: TGCGCCAGCAGCCCACGACTAGCGGGCACAGATACGCAGTATTTT. Translated: CASSPRLAGTDTQYF.

The V call is TRBV11-2, the J call TRBJ2-2, with a possible D match to TRBD1 (6 bases). The CDR3 totals 15 residues. CDR1 and CDR2 (germline): SGHAT, FQNNGV. Deletions cut 6 bases from V and 1 base from J, with 12 bases between. The CDR3 DNA sequence: TGTGCCAGCAGGTATTGGGGGCGGAACACCGGGGAGCTGTTTTTT. It codes for CASRYWGRNTGELFF.

The CDR3 loop reads CASSLNSLAGNYEQYF. The CDR3 nucleotides read TGTGCCAGCAGCCTCAATTCCTTAGCGGGGAACTACGAGCAGTACTTC. The rearrangement uses TRBV28 and TRBJ2-7; 8 positions agree with TRBD2. Unmatched junction bases numbered 13, after V lost 6 bases and J lost 3 bases. Germline V CDR1 and CDR2: MDHEN, SYDVKM. CDR3 length: 16 amino acids.

V is TRBV10-3 and J is TRBJ2-3; TRBD1 agrees at 7 bases. Germline CDR1 reads ENHRY; CDR2 reads SYGVKD. Trimming removed 5 bases from V and 1 base from J; junction bases left unmatched: 3. The CDR3 loop spans 14 amino acids. CDR3 bases: TGTGCCATCAGTCTAACAGGGGGCACAGATACGCAGTATTTT. It yields the protein CAISLTGGTDTQYF.

The CDR3 loop reads CASSYQESSYEQYF. The CDR3 nucleotides are TGTGCCAGCAGTTACCAGGAATCCTCCTACGAGCAGTACTTC. The chain is built from TRBV6-5 and TRBJ2-7; D unresolved. The CDR3 totals 14 residues. The germline V gene has CDR1 MNHEY and CDR2 SVGAGI. The germline V and J ends were trimmed by 2 bases and 0 bases, with 8 bases remaining between them.

This clone was detected a few times. The chain couples TRBV7-2 to TRBJ2-1; D call uncertain. CDR1 and CDR2 (germline): SGHTA, FQGNSA. The CDR3 is made up of 14 amino acids. The V and J ends lost 6 bases and 8 bases respectively, with 17 bases between them. This CDR3 is CASSPLVLEDEQFF. CDR3 DNA sequence: TGTGCCAGCAGTCCCTTAGTCCTTGAGGATGAGCAGTTCTTC.

V is TRBV19 and J is TRBJ2-5; 9 bases align to TRBD1. The DNA end lines up better with TRBJ2-7; the J call may be wrong. CDR3 length: 17 residues. In germline, CDR1 is LNHDA, CDR2 SQIVND (reference sequence). The CDR3, as DNA: TGTGCCAGTAGTATCTATGCCGGGACAGGGAACTCCTACGAGCAGTACTTC. It specifies CASSIYAGTGNSYEQYF.

The gene calls are TRBV18 and TRBJ2-7; D unresolved. Germline V gene sequence: CDR1 KGHSH, CDR2 LQKENI. The CDR3 extends over 15 amino acids. The V end was cut by 3 bases, the J end by 4 bases, with 16 bases between. In DNA form, the CDR3 reads TGTGCCAGCTCACCTAGTGCCCTTATTGTATACGAGCAGTACTTC. Translated, it gives CASSPSALIVYEQYF.

The genes are TRBV7-2 and TRBJ2-5, with TRBD1 as a possible D gene (5 bases). The V end lost 1 base, the J end lost 4 bases, and 13 bases lay between the germline ends. The germline V gene encodes CDR1 SGHTA and CDR2 FQGNSA. The CDR3 covers 15 residues. In DNA form, the CDR3 reads TGTGCCAGCAGCTTAGGCACTGGGGCGTTAGAGACCCAGTACTTC. As protein: CASSLGTGALETQYF.

This clone has more than one count but fewer than ten. The V gene is TRBV5-6, the J gene TRBJ2-1; TRBD2 matches 8 bases. Germline V gene data show CDR1 as SGHDT and CDR2 as YYEEEE. The CDR3 has 15 residues. V shed 4 bases, J shed 0 bases, and the junction held 3 bases outside the gene matches. As DNA, the CDR3 is TGTGCCAGCAGCCTAAGCGGGAGCTCCTACAATGAGCAGTTCTTC. It is translated as CASSLSGSSYNEQFF.

CDR3 nucleotides: TGTGCCTGGAGCAGGAGGGAGCAAGAGACCCAGTACTTC. This translates into CAWSRREQETQYF. The chain uses TRBV30 and TRBJ2-5; weak D call: TRBD2 (6 bases). CDR3 size: 13 residues. Per the germline V gene, CDR1 is GTSNPN and CDR2 is SVGIG (reference sequence). Trimming shortened V by 3 bases and J by 2 bases, and 10 bases separated the two germline ends.

The J gene is TRBJ2-1, the V gene TRBV27; 13 bases are shared with TRBD2. Germline V gives CDR1 MNHEY, CDR2 SMNVEV (reference sequence). J was trimmed by 5 bases and V by 10 bases; bases with no gene match: 8. The CDR3 is made up of 15 amino acids. The CDR3, as DNA: TGTGCCACCGCAGCCGGGACTAGCGGGAACAATGAGCAGTTCTTC. Translated, it gives CATAAGTSGNNEQFF.